This T cell receptor beta chain stems from a study of cytomegalovirus exposure and HLA in healthy donors. CDR3 size: 13 residues. The V gene lost 5 bases and the J gene lost 0 bases, with 6 bases spanning the gap. CDR1 PRHDT and CDR2 FYEKMQ come from the germline V gene (reference sequence). Regarding this clone: Its target is not known.

Study observations and caveats: TCR beta V- and J-gene trimming was later associated with a missense DCLRE1C variant.

Amplification used 60 Vbeta primers and 13 Jbeta primers. Sequencing was performed with immunoSEQ multiplex PCR; in TCRdb, only in-frame clones are kept and a portion is missing. The data contain hundreds of thousands of clones, almost 80% of them seen just once; the ten biggest clones take up less than 2%. The material sequenced was PBMCs. This sequence originates from a male donor in good health and CMV-seronegative. The V call is TRBV13, the J call TRBJ2-3; D not certain. CDR3 DNA sequence: TGTGCCAGCAGCCCCACTAGCACAGATACGCAGTATTTT. It translates to CASSPTSTDTQYF.